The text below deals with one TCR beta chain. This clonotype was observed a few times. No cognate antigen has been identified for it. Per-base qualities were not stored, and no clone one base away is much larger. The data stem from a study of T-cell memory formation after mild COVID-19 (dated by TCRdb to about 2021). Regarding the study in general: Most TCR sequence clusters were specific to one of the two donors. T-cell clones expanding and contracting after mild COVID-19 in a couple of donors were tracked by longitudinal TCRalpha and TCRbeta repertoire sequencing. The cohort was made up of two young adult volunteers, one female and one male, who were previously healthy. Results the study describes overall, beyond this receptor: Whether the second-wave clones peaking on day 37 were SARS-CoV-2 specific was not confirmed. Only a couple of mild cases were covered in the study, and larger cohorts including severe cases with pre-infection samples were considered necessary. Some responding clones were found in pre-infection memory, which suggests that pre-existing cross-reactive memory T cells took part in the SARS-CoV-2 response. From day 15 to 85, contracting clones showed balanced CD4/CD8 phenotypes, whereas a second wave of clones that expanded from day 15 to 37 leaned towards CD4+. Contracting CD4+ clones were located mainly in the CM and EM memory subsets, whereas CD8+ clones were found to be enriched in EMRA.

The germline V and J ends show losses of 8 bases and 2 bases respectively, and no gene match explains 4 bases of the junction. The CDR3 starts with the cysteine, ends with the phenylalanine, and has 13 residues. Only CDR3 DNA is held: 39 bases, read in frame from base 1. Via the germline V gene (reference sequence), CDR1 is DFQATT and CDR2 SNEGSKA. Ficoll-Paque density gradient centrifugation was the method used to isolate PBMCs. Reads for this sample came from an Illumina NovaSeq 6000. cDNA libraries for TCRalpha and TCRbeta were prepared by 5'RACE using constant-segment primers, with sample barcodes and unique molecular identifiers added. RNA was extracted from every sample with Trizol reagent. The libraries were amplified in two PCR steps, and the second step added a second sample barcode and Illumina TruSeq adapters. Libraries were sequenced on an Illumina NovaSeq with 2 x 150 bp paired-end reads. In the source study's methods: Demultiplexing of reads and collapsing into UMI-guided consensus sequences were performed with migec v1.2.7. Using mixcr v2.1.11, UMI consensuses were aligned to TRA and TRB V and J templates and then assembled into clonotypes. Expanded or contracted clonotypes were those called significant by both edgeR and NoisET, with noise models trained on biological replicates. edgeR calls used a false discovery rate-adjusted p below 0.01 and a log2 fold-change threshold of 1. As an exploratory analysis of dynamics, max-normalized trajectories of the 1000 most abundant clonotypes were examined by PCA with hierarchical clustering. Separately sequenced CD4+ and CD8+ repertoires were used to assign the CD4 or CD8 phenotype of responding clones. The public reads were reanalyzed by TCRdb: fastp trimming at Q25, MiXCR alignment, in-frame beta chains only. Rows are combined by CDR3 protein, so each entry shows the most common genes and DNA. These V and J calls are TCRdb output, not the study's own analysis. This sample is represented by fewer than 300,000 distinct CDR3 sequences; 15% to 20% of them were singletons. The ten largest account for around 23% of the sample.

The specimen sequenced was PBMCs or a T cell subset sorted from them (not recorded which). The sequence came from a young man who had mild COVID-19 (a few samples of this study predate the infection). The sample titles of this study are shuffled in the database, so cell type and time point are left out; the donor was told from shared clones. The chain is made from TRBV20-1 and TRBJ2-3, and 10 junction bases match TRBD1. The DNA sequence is TGCAGTCCCGGGACAGGGGCCACAGATACGCAGTATTTT. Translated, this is CSPGTGATDTQYF.